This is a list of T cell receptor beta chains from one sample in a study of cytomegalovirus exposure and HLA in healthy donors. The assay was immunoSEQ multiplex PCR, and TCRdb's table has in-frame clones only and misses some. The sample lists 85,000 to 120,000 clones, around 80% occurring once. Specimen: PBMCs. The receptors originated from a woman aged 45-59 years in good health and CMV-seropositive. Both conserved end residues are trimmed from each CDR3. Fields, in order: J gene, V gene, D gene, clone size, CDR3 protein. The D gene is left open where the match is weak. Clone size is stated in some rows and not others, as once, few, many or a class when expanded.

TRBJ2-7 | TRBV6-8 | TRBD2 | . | ASGRGDEQY
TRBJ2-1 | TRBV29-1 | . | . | SATPSGNEQF
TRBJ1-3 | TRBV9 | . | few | ASSVLGPDSGNTIY
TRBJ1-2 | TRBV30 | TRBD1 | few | AWALGTGGRGYT
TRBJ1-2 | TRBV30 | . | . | AWTRDYGYT
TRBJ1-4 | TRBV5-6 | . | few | ASSLASNEKLF
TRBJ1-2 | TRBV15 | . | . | ATSRDNLGYT
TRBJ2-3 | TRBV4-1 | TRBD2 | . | ASSQDFASGGVREGADTQY
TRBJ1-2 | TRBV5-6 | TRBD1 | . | ASSAYSGQGFGYT
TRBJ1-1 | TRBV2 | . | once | ASSPDTEAF
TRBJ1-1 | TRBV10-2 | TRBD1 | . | ASNVQGRTEAF
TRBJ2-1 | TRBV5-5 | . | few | ASSLDVAQYNEQF
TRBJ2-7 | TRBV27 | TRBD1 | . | ASSPLLGTASYEQY
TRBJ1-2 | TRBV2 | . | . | ASSREEGGYGYT
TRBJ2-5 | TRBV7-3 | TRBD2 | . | ASSPSGTSGALETQY
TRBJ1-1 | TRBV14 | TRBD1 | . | ASSQETGGHPEAF
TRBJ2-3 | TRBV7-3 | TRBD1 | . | ASSLTQTGGETDTQY
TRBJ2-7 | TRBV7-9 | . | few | ASSPWDKSSYEQY
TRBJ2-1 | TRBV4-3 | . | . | ASSQETGRNEQF
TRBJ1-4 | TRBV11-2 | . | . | ASSLGAGRGEKLF